Listed here are 22 T cell receptor beta chains from one sample, sequenced in a study of CD8+ T cells in alopecia areata (dated by TCRdb to the late 2010s). Libraries were made using the immunoSEQ multiplex PCR assay. For TCR sequencing, RNA was extracted from every sample and reverse transcribed into cDNA to serve as template. In its TCRdb copy, this immuneACCESS table keeps in-frame sequences only and misses some clones. Where compared with another copy, unresolved V genes explain less than half of these, and the others have no known cause. The sample table contains about 120,000 clones; only one count was recorded for less than 75% of them. Clones ranked in the top ten supply about 31% of the sample. What this sample's time point label stands for: about 4 weeks on oral tofacitinib. The treatment or condition label, read with the paper, signifies: oral pan-JAK inhibitor, 5-10 mg twice daily. The source material was CD8+ T cells sorted from blood, sampled at week 4, from a patient treated with tofacitinib. The origin of the receptors is a human donor with alopecia areata.

The rearrangement links TRBV5-6 to TRBJ2-7; D unresolved. V was pared by 0 bases and J by 2 bases, with 6 bases between. CDR1 SGHDT and CDR2 YYEEEE come from the germline V gene. There are 13 residues in the CDR3. The CDR3 DNA reads TGTGCCAGCAGCTTGGGGGTGGCCTACGAGCAGTACTTC. It translates to CASSLGVAYEQYF.

The chain has TRBV28 and TRBJ2-1, with D possibly being TRBD1 or TRBD2 (5 bases each). CDR3 length equals 12 residues. The germline CDR1 and CDR2 sequences are MDHEN and SYDVKM. Trimming removed 3 bases at V and 8 bases at J, with 8 bases between. The CDR3 reads CASSLGDDEQFF. CDR3 nucleotides: TGTGCCAGCAGTTTGGGGGACGATGAGCAGTTCTTC. The variable domain in full, completed from reference TRBV28 and TRBJ2-1, reads DVKVTQSSRYLVKRTGEKVFLECVQDMDHENMFWYRQDPGLGLRLIYFSYDVKMKEKGDIPEGYSVSREKKERFSLILESASTNQTSMYLCASSLGDDEQFFGPGTRLTVL.

The chain links TRBV30 to TRBJ1-1; tentative D call: TRBD1 (5 bases). V lost 3 bases, J lost 3 bases, and 11 bases lay in between. The CDR3 is made up of 13 amino acids. Germline loops: CDR1 GTSNPN, CDR2 SVGIG (reference sequence). CDR3 sequence: CAWRLLGDTEAFF. The DNA of the CDR3 is TGTGCCTGGAGGTTGTTGGGGGACACTGAAGCTTTCTTT.

The chain recombines TRBV29-1 with TRBJ2-7; 8 bases fit TRBD1. The V gene's germline CDR1 is SQVTM and CDR2 ANQGSEA. Losses at the gene ends were 0 bases for V and 3 bases for J; bases not matched to a gene: 4. The CDR3 has 14 residues. CDR3 in amino acids: CSVEDRDRFYEQYF. CDR3 coding DNA: TGCAGCGTTGAAGATCGGGACAGGTTCTACGAGCAGTACTTC.

The CDR3 sequence: CATSNPGQGFFEQYF. For the CDR3, the DNA is TGTGCCACCAGCAACCCGGGACAGGGTTTTTTCGAGCAGTACTTC. The chain uses TRBV15 and TRBJ2-7; 9 nucleotides line up with TRBD1. After removal of 4 bases from V and 6 bases from J, the junction contained 10 bases not matched to a gene. This CDR3 has 15 amino acids. The germline CDR1 and CDR2 sequences are LNHNV and YYDKDF (reference sequence). Supplemented by reference TRBV15 and TRBJ2-7, the full variable domain reads DAMVIQNPRYQVTQFGKPVTLSCSQTLNHNVMYWYQQKSSQAPKLLFHYYDKDFNNEADTPDNFQSRRPNTSFCFLDIRSPGLGDTAMYLCATSNPGQGFFEQYFGPGTRLTVT.

This clone is a singleton in its sample. The CDR3 loop reads CASLDLGGAWNEQFF. Here the CDR3 DNA reads TGCGCCAGCCTTGATTTGGGGGGGGCCTGGAATGAGCAGTTCTTC. The chain is built from TRBV4-1 and TRBJ2-1; D is possibly TRBD2 (7 bases). V was pared by 8 bases and J by 7 bases, with 21 bases between. Germline loops: CDR1 MGHRA, CDR2 YSYEKL. The CDR3 is made up of 15 amino acids.

The chain combines TRBV27 with TRBJ1-5; D gene unclear. V lost 3 bases and J 4 bases, leaving 16 bases between the germline ends. CDR1 and CDR2 (germline): MNHEY, SMNVEV (reference sequence). The CDR3 is made up of 16 amino acids. The CDR3 DNA follows: TGTGCCAGCAGTTTGGTTTGCGACACACTGAATCAGCCCCAGCATTTT. Translating gives CASSLVCDTLNQPQHF.

This chain links TRBV6-5 with TRBJ1-6; D is unresolved. Trimming cost V 0 bases and J 7 bases, with 10 bases left between them. Germline V gene lookup returns CDR1 MNHEY and CDR2 SVGAGI. The CDR3 has 15 residues. In DNA form, the CDR3 reads TGTGCCAGCAGTTACTCATACGGGATCAATTCACCCCTCCACTTT. It codes for CASSYSYGINSPLHF.

The gene calls are TRBV20-1 and TRBJ2-1; D is ambiguous. The V end was cut by 0 bases, the J end by 7 bases, with 1 base between. The germline V gene has CDR1 DFQATT and CDR2 SNEGSKA (reference sequence). This CDR3 contains 10 residues. The CDR3 here is CSARDNEQFF. The CDR3 DNA reads TGCAGTGCTAGAGATAATGAGCAGTTCTTC.

This clone has only a few counts. The chain combines TRBV13 with TRBJ2-7; 7 bases align to TRBD1. The CDR3 totals 13 residues. After removal of 5 bases from V and 3 bases from J, the junction contained 4 bases not matched to a gene. CDR1 PRHDT and CDR2 FYEKMQ come from the germline V gene (reference sequence). CDR3 loop: CASSVRDSYEQYF. CDR3 nucleotides: TGTGCCAGCAGCGTTAGGGACAGCTACGAGCAGTACTTC.

The chain uses TRBV13 and TRBJ2-7, with D perhaps being TRBD1 or TRBD2 (5 bases each). There are 13 residues in the CDR3. Per the germline V gene, CDR1 is PRHDT and CDR2 is FYEKMQ (reference sequence). Trimming left V 5 bases short and J 4 bases short, with 12 bases between. The CDR3 region is CASSPRQRYEQYF. The DNA of the CDR3 is TGTGCCAGCAGCCCAAGACAGCGGTACGAGCAGTACTTC.

The J gene is TRBJ2-1, the V gene TRBV7-9; weak D call: TRBD2 (5 bases). This CDR3 is built from 14 residues. V dropped 1 base and J dropped 5 bases, with 9 bases sitting between them. The V gene's germline CDR1 is SEHNR and CDR2 FQNEAQ (reference sequence). The CDR3 nucleotides read TGTGCCAGCAGCTTAGTCGGGGTCGACAATGAGCAGTTCTTC. As protein: CASSLVGVDNEQFF.

The rearrangement uses TRBV4-1 and TRBJ2-5, with D perhaps being TRBD1 or TRBD2 (5 bases each). Per the germline V gene, CDR1 is MGHRA and CDR2 is YSYEKL. With 0 bases removed from V and 1 base from J, the gap between germline ends came to 18 bases. The CDR3 spans 18 residues. The CDR3 protein is CASSQDRPGAVLQETQYF. CDR3 sequence (DNA): TGCGCCAGCAGCCAAGACCGACCCGGGGCGGTGCTCCAAGAGACCCAGTACTTC.

The chain carries TRBV27 and TRBJ1-5; D not certain. Germline V gene data show CDR1 as MNHEY and CDR2 as SMNVEV (reference sequence). Trimming removed 3 bases from V and 3 bases from J, with 6 bases in between. CDR3 size: 13 residues. CDR3 coding DNA: TGTGCCAGCAGTTTGGAGGCCAATCAGCCCCAGCATTTT. Translation: CASSLEANQPQHF.

V and J are TRBV2 and TRBJ2-5, with D possibly being TRBD2 (6 bases). Germline lookup yields CDR1 SNHLY and CDR2 FYNNEI. The CDR3 is 16 residues long. V shed 0 bases and J shed 4 bases, with 15 bases lying between them. This CDR3 is CASSEASEGTSETQYF. CDR3 DNA: TGTGCCAGCAGTGAAGCGTCGGAGGGAACTTCAGAGACCCAGTACTTC.

V is TRBV30 and J is TRBJ1-5; D is undetermined. V gave up 4 bases and J gave up 0 bases, with 10 bases separating them. Germline V gene lookup returns CDR1 GTSNPN and CDR2 SVGIG (reference sequence). The CDR3 length is 14 residues. The CDR3 loop is CAWTDGNSNQPQHF. Written as DNA, the CDR3 is TGTGCCTGGACAGACGGCAATAGCAATCAGCCCCAGCATTTT. The full variable domain, with the rest looked up from reference TRBV30 and TRBJ1-5, is SQTIHQWPATLVQPVGSPLSLECTVEGTSNPNLYWYRQAAGRGLQLLFYSVGIGQISSEVPQNLSASRPQDRQFILSSKKLLLSDSGFYLCAWTDGNSNQPQHFGDGTRLSIL.

This clone occurred a few times. The chain recombines TRBV2 with TRBJ2-5, with 7 positions matching TRBD2. CDR3 length: 16 amino acids. Trimming removed 0 bases from V and 2 bases from J; junction bases left unmatched: 6. CDR1 is SNHLY, CDR2 FYNNEI, per germline. The CDR3 loop is CASSEAPSGIQETQYF. CDR3 DNA: TGTGCCAGCAGTGAAGCCCCTAGCGGAATACAAGAGACCCAGTACTTC.

A few counts support this clone. The chain is built from TRBV30 and TRBJ1-1, with unresolved D. The CDR3 length is 15 residues. Germline V gene sequence: CDR1 GTSNPN, CDR2 SVGIG (reference sequence). Trimming removed 3 bases at V and 6 bases at J, with 20 bases between. The CDR3 sequence is CAWSEPTDVTAEAFF. In nucleotides, the CDR3 is TGTGCCTGGAGCGAGCCTACTGATGTTACGGCTGAAGCTTTCTTT.

This chain uses TRBV15 with TRBJ1-1; D gene uncertain. The germline gives CDR1 LNHNV, CDR2 YYDKDF (reference sequence). The CDR3 consists of 13 residues. Trimming removed 0 bases from V and 1 base from J, with 3 bases in between. The CDR3 sequence: CATSRDTNTEAFF. CDR3 bases: TGTGCCACCAGCAGAGACACGAACACTGAAGCTTTCTTT.

This clone was counted a few times. CDR3 sequence reads: CSVETGTINGYTF. The CDR3 nucleotides read TGCAGCGTCGAAACCGGGACAATCAACGGCTACACCTTC. The rearrangement joins TRBV29-1 to TRBJ1-2, with D perhaps matching TRBD1 (6 bases). The germline gives CDR1 SQVTM, CDR2 ANQGSEA. The CDR3 totals 13 residues. V was clipped by 6 bases and J by 8 bases, with 19 bases between them. Full variable domain (missing parts from reference TRBV29-1 and TRBJ1-2): SAVISQKPSRDICQRGTSLTIQCQVDSQVTMMFWYRQQPGQSLTLIATANQGSEATYESGFVIDKFPISRPNLTFSTLTVSNMSPEDSSIYLCSVETGTINGYTFGSGTRLTVV.

This clone showed up just once. The chain combines TRBV27 with TRBJ2-2; D ambiguous. Germline CDR1 MNHEY, CDR2 SMNVEV (reference sequence). V gave up 4 bases and J gave up 5 bases, with 11 bases separating them. The CDR3 is 14 amino acids. In nucleotides, the CDR3 is TGTGCCAGCAGTTACAGCCCCAGAACCGGGGAGCTGTTTTTT. Encoded protein: CASSYSPRTGELFF.

The V gene is TRBV9, the J gene TRBJ2-5; 9 bases are shared with TRBD1. The CDR3 consists of 14 residues. V trimming: 4 bases; J trimming: 4 bases; junction bases outside the gene matches: 5. Germline-derived CDR1 and CDR2 are SGDLS and YYNGEE. The CDR3 loop reads CASSWTGAGETQYF. The DNA for the CDR3 is TGTGCCAGCAGCTGGACAGGGGCGGGAGAGACCCAGTACTTC.